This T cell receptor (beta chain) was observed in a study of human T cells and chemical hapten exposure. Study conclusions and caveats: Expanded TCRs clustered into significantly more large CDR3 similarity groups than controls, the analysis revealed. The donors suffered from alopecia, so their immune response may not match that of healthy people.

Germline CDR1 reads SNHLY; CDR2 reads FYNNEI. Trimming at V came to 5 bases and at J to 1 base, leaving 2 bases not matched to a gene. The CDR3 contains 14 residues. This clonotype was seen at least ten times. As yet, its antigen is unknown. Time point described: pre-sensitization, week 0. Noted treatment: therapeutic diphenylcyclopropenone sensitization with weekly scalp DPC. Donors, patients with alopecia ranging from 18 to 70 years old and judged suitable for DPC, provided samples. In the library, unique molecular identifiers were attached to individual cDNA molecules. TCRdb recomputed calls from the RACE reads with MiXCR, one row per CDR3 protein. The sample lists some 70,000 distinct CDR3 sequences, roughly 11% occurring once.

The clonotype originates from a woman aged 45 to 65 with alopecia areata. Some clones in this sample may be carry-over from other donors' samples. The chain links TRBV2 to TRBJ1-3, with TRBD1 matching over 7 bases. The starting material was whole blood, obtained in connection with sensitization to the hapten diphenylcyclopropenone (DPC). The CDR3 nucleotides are TGTGCCAGCAGTCGACAGGGTTCTGGAAACACCATATATTTT. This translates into CASSRQGSGNTIYF.